The rows below give T cell receptor beta chains drawn from one sample of a study of T-cell reconstitution after alpha-beta-depleted transplantation in children. TCRdb re-derived calls from the PCR reads in MiXCR, one entry per CDR3 protein. The table records some 640,000 distinct CDR3 sequences, around 16% of them present only once. This sample comprised PBMCs from the stem cell graft donor, obtained from the stem cell graft. The source of these receptors is a human donor who donated a stem cell graft to a child with acute myeloid leukemia. CDR3s include the opening cysteine and the closing phenylalanine or tryptophan. The order of the fields is D gene, V gene, clone size, J gene, CDR3 protein, CDR3 DNA. D genes are given only for firm matches. Not every row has a clone size; where given, it reads once, few, many or a size class.

>TRBD1|TRBV6-1|many|TRBJ2-5
CASFGEGAEETQYF
TGTGCCAGCTTTGGAGAGGGGGCTGAAGAGACCCAGTACTTC
>TRBD1|TRBV24-1|few|TRBJ2-5
CATSDFGQGVETQYF
TGTGCCACCAGTGATTTTGGACAGGGGGTGGAGACCCAGTACTTC
>NA|TRBV29-1|many|TRBJ2-3
CSVYRDTQYF
TGCAGCGTTTACAGAGATACGCAGTATTTT
>NA|TRBV20-1|few|TRBJ1-2
CSARESPGSYGYTF
TGCAGTGCTAGAGAATCCCCAGGGAGCTATGGCTACACCTTC
>NA|TRBV21-1|few|TRBJ2-5
CASSARGHQETQYF
TGTGCCAGCAGCGCTCGGGGCCATCAAGAGACCCAGTACTTC
>NA|TRBV20-1|many|TRBJ2-5
CSAPEGPSGTQYF
TGCAGTGCGCCCGAGGGCCCTTCGGGGACCCAGTACTTC
>NA|TRBV20-1|many|TRBJ1-2
CSAIVNYGYTF
TGCAGTGCAATTGTTAACTATGGCTACACCTTC
>NA|TRBV7-2|NA|TRBJ1-1
CASSTQGGDTEAFF
TGTGCCAGCAGCACACAAGGGGGGGACACTGAAGCTTTCTTT
>NA|TRBV20-1|many|TRBJ1-1
CSAQQELGTEAFF
TGCAGTGCCCAGCAAGAATTGGGAACTGAAGCTTTCTTT
>NA|TRBV5-1|NA|TRBJ1-2
CASSPEVGGYTF
TGCGCCAGCAGCCCCGAGGTTGGGGGCTACACCTTC
>NA|TRBV6-5|few|TRBJ1-3
CASSYLRTSGNTIYF
TGTGCCAGCAGTTACTTAAGGACATCTGGAAACACCATATATTTT
>NA|TRBV11-2|few|TRBJ1-1
CASSSYYRTAGAFF
TGTGCCAGCAGCTCTTATTACCGGACAGCCGGAGCTTTCTTT
>TRBD2|TRBV20-1|many|TRBJ2-7
CSALGLAGGPYEQYF
TGCAGTGCCCTTGGACTAGCGGGGGGACCCTACGAGCAGTACTTC